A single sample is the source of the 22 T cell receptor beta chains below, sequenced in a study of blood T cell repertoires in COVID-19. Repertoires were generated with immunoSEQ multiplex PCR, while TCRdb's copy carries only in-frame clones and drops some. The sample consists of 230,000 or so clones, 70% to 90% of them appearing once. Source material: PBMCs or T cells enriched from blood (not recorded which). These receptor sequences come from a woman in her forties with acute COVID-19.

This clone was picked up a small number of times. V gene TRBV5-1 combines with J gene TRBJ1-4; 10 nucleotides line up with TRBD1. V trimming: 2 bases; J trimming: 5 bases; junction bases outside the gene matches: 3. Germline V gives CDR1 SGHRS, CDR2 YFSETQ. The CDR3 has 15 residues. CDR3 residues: CASSFDRGHNEKLFF. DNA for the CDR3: TGCGCCAGCAGCTTCGACAGGGGGCACAATGAAAAACTGTTTTTT.

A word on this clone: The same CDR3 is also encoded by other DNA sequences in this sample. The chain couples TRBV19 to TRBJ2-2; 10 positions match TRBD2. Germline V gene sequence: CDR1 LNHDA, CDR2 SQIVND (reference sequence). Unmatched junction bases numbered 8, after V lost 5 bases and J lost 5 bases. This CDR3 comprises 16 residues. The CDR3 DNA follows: TGTGCCAGTAGTGTTCTAGCGGGAGTAGGTACCGGGGAGCTGTTTTTT. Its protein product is CASSVLAGVGTGELFF.

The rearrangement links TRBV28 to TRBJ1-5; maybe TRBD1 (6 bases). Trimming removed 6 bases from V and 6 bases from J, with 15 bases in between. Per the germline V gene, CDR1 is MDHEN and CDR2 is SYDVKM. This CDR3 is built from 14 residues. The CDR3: CASSLGGLGQPQHF. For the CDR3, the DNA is TGTGCCAGCAGCCTAGGGGGTTTGGGTCAGCCCCAGCATTTT.

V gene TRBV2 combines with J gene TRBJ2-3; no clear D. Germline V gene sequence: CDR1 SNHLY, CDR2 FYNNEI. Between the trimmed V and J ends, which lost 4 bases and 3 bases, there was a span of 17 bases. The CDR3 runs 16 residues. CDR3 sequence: CASSGSSGALTDTQYF. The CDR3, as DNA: TGTGCCAGCAGTGGATCCAGTGGCGCACTAACAGATACGCAGTATTTT.

Written as DNA, the CDR3 is TGTGCCAGCAGCCAAGAAAATCTGGGCGAGACCCAGTACTTC. Translating it yields CASSQENLGETQYF. This sequence joins TRBV3-1 (or the pseudogene TRBV3-2) and TRBJ2-5, with D unresolved. Germline CDR1 is LGHDT and CDR2 is YNNKEL (reference sequence). The germline V and J ends were trimmed by 0 bases and 5 bases, with 10 bases remaining between them. This CDR3 has 14 amino acids.

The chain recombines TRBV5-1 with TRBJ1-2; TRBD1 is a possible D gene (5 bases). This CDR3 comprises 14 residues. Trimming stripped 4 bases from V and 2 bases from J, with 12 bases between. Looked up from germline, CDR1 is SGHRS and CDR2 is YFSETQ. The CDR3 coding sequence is TGCGCCAGCAGCCCGGGACTTTTCAACTATGGCTACACCTTC. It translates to CASSPGLFNYGYTF.

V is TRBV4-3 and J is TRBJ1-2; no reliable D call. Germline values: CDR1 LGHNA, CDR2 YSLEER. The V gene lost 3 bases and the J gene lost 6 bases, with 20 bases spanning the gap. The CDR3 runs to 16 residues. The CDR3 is CASSQVSTDSKHGYTF. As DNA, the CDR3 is TGCGCCAGCAGCCAGGTTTCGACGGACTCTAAACATGGCTACACCTTC.

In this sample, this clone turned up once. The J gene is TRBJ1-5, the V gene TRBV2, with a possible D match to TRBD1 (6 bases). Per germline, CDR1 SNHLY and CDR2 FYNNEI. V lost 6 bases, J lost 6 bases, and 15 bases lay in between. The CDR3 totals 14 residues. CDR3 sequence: CASSAGARSQPQHF. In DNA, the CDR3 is TGTGCCAGCAGCGCGGGGGCCCGGAGTCAGCCCCAGCATTTT.

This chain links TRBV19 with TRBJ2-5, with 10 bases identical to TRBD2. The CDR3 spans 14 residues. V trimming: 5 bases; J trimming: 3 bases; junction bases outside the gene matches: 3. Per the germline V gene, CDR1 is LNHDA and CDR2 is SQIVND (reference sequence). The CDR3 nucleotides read TGTGCCAGTAGTGGTGGACTAGCGGAAGAGACCCAGTACTTC. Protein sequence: CASSGGLAEETQYF.

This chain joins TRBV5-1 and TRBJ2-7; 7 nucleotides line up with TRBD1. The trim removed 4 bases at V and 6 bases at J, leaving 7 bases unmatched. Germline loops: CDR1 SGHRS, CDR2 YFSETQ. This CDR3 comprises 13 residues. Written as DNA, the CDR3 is TGCGCCAGCAGCCGGGACAGCTACGCCGAGCAGTACTTC. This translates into CASSRDSYAEQYF.

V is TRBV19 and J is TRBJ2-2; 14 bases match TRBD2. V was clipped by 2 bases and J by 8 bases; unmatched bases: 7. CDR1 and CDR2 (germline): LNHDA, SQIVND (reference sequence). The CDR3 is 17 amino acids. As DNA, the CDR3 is TGTGCCAGTAGTATACTTGGACTAGCGGGAGGAAGGGGGGAGCTGTTTTTT. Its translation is CASSILGLAGGRGELFF.

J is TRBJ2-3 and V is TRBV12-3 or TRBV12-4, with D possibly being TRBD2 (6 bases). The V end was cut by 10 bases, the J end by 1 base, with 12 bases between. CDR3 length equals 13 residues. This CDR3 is CATAGRRTDTQYF. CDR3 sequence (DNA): TGTGCCACTGCGGGACGGCGCACAGATACGCAGTATTTT.

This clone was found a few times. CDR3 residues: CASSLEGGHYGYTF. CDR3 DNA: TGCGCCAGCAGCTTGGAGGGAGGGCATTATGGCTACACCTTC. The V gene is TRBV5-1, the J gene TRBJ1-2, with no clear D. Germline V CDR1 and CDR2: SGHRS, YFSETQ. V was trimmed by 0 bases and J by 5 bases, leaving 11 bases between them. The CDR3 is 14 residues long.

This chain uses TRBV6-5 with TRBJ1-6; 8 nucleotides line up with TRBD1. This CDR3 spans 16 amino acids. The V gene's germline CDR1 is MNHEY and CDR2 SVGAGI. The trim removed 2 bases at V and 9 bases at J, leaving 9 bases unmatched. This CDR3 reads CASSYASGTGLSPLHF. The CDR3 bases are TGTGCCAGCAGTTACGCCTCCGGGACAGGCCTTTCACCCCTCCACTTT.

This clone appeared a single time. The CDR3 DNA reads TGCAGCGGAGACTTAAACTACAATGAGCAGTTCTTC. It is translated as CSGDLNYNEQFF. The chain uses TRBV29-1 and TRBJ2-1, with unresolved D. V lost 7 bases and J lost 3, with 10 bases in between. Germline assignment: CDR1 SQVTM and CDR2 ANQGSEA. CDR3 length: 12 amino acids.

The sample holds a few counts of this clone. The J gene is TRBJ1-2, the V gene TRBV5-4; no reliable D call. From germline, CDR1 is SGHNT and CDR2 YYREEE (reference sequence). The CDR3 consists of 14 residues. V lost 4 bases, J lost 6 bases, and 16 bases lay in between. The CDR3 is CASSPGRAGDGYTF. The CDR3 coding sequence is TGTGCCAGCAGCCCTGGGAGGGCTGGGGATGGCTACACCTTC.

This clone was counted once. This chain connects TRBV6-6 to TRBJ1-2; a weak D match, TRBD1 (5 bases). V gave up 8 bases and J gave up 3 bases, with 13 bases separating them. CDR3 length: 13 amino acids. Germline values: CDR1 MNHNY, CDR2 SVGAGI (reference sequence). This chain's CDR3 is CASGGAPDYGYTF. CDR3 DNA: TGTGCCAGCGGCGGGGCACCAGACTATGGCTACACCTTC.

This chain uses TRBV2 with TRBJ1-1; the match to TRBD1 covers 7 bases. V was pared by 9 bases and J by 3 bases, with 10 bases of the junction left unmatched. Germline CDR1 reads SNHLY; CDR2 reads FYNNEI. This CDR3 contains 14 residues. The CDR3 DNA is TGTGCCAGTAGGCTATATGACAGGGACACTGAAGCTTTCTTT. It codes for CASRLYDRDTEAFF.

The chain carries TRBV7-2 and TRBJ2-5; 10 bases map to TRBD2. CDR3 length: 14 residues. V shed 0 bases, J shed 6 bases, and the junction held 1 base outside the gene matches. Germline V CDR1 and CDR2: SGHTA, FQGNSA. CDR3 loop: CASSLASGRQTQYF. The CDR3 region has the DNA TGTGCCAGCAGCTTAGCTAGCGGGAGGCAGACCCAGTACTTC.

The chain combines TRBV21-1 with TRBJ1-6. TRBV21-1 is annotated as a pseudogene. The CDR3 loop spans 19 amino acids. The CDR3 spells CASSNSLPGTGAGASPLHF. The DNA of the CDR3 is TGTGCCAGCAGCAACTCTTTACCGGGAACGGGGGCGGGGGCTTCACCCCTCCACTTT.

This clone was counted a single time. This CDR3 is CASSLLPGSASTDTQYF. The CDR3 DNA sequence: TGCGCCAGCAGCTTATTACCAGGGTCAGCCAGCACAGATACGCAGTATTTT. The chain uses TRBV5-1 and TRBJ2-3; D possibly corresponds to TRBD1 (5 bases). The CDR3 extends over 17 amino acids. CDR1 SGHRS and CDR2 YFSETQ come from the germline V gene. The V and J ends lost 2 bases and 0 bases respectively, with 16 bases between them. The full variable domain, rest sourced from reference TRBV5-1 and TRBJ2-3, is KAGVTQTPRYLIKTRGQQVTLSCSPISGHRSVSWYQQTPGQGLQFLFEYFSETQRNKGNFPGRFSGRQFSNSRSEMNVSTLELGDSALYLCASSLLPGSASTDTQYFGPGTRLTVL.

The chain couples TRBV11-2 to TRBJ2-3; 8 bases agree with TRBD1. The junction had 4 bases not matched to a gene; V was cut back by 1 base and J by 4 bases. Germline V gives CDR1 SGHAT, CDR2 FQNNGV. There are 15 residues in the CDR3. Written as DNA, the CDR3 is TGTGCCAGCAGCTTAGGCCTCAGGGGGCCAGATACGCAGTATTTT. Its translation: CASSLGLRGPDTQYF.